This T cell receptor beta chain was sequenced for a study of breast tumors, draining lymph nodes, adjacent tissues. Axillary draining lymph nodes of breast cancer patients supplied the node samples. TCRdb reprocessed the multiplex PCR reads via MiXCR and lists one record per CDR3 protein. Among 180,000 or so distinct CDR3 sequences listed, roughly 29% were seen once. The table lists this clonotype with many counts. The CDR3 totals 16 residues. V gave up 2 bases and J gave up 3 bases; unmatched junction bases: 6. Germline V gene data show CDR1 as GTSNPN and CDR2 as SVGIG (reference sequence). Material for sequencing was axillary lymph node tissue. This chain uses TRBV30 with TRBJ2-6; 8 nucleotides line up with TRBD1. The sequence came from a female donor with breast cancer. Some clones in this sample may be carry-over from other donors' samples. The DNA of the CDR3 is TGTGCCTGGAGTACCGCAGGGGGCTTTGGGGCCAACGTCCTGACTTTC. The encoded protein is CAWSTAGGFGANVLTF.